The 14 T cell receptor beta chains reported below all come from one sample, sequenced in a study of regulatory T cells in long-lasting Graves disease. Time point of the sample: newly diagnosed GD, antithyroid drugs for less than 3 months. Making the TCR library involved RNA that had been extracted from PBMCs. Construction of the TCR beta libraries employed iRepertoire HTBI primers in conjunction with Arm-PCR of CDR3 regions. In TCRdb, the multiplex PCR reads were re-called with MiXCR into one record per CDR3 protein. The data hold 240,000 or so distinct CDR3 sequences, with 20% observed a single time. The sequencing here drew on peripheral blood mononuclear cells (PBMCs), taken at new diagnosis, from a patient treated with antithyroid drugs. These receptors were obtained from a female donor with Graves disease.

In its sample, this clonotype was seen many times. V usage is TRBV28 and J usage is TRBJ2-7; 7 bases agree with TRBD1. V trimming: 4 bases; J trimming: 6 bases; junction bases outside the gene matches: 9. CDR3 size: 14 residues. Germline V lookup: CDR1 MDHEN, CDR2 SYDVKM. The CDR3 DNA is TGTGCCAGCAGTTCTGGTGACAGGGTAGGCGAGCAGTACTTC. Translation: CASSSGDRVGEQYF.

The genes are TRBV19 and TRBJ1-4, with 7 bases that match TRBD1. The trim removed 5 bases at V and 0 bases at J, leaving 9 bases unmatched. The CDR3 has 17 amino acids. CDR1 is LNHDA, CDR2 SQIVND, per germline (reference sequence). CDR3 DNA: TGTGCCAGTAGTGCAAGAAGACAGGGATCAACTAATGAAAAACTGTTTTTT. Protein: CASSARRQGSTNEKLFF.

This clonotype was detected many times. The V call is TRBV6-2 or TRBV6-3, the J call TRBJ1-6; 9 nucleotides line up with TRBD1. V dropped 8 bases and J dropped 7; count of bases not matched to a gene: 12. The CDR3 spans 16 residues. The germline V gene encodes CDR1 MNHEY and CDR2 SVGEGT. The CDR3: CASWTMWGTGNSPLHF. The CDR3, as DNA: TGTGCCAGCTGGACAATGTGGGGGACAGGGAATTCACCCCTCCACTTT.

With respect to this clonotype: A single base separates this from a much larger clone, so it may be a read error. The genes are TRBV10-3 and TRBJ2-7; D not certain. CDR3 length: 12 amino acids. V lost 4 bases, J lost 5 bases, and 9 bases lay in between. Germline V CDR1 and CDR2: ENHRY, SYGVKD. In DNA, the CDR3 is TGTGCCATCAGTGGGATGGTGGACGAGCAGTACTTC. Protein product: CAISGMVDEQYF.

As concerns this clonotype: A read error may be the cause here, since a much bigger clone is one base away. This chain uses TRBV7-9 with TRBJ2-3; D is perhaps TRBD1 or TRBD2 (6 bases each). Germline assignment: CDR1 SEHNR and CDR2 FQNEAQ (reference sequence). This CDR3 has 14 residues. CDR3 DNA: TGTGCCCTAGGGGGGAGTTACCCAGCAGATACGCAGTGTTTT. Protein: CALGGSYPADTQCF.

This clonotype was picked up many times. The CDR3 bases are TGTGCCATCAGTGAGAGGGCGGCAGGGGGACGCACAGATACGCAGTATTTT. It encodes CAISERAAGGRTDTQYF. The chain recombines TRBV10-3 with TRBJ2-3; 7 bases are shared with TRBD1. The CDR3 extends over 17 amino acids. V trimming: 2 bases; J trimming: 1 base; junction bases outside the gene matches: 9. Germline assignment: CDR1 ENHRY and CDR2 SYGVKD.

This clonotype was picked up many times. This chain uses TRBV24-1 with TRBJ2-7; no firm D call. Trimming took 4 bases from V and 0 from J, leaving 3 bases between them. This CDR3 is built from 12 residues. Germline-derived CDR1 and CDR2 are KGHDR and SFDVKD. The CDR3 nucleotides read TGTGCCACCAGTGACAGCTCCTACGAGCAGTACTTC. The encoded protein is CATSDSSYEQYF.

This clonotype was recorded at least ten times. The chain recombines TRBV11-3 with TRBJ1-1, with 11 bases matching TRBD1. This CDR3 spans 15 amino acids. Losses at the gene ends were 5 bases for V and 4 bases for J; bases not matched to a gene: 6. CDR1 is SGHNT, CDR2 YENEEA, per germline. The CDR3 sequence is CASSPPGTGGTEAFF. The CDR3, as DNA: TGTGCCAGCAGCCCACCCGGGACAGGGGGCACTGAAGCTTTCTTT.

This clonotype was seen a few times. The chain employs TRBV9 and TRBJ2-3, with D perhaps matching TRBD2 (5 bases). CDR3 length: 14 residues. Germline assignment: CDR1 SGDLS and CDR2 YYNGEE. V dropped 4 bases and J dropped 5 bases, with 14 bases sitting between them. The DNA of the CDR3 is TGTGCCAGCAGCTCGGGGAATACAAGAGATACGCAGTATTTT. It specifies CASSSGNTRDTQYF.

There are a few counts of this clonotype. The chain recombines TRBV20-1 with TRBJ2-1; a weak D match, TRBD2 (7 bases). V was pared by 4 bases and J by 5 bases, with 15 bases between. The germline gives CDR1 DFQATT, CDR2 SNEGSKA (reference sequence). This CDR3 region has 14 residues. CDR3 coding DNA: TGCAGTGCTATGGGGGGGGGGGGCCACAATGAGCAGTTCTTC. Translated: CSAMGGGGHNEQFF.

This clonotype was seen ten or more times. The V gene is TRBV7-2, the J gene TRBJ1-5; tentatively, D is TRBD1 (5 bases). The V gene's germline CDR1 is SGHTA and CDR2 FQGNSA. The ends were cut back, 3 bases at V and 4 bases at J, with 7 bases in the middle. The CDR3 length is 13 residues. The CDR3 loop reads CASSFDRNQPQHF. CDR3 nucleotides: TGTGCCAGCAGCTTCGACAGAAATCAGCCCCAGCATTTT.

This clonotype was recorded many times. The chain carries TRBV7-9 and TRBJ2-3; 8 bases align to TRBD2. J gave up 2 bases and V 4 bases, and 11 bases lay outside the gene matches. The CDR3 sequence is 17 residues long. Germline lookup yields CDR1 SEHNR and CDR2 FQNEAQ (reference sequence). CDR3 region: CASSSLIAGTVTDTQYF. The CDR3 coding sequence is TGTGCCAGCAGCTCCTTAATAGCGGGAACGGTCACAGATACGCAGTATTTT.

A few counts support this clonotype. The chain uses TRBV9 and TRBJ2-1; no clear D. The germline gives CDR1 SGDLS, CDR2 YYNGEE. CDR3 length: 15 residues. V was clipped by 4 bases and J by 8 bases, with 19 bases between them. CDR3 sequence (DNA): TGTGCCAGCAGCCAAGGAGTCCGGGTTGGAGATGAGCAGTTCTTC. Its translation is CASSQGVRVGDEQFF.

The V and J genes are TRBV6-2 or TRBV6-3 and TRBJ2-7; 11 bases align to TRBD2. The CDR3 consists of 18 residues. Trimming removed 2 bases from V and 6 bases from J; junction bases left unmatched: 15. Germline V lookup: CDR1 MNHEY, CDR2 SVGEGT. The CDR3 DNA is TGTGCCAGCAGTTACCCCCGGAGTAGCGGGAGGGCCTTGGGCGAGCAGTACTTC. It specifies CASSYPRSSGRALGEQYF.